Following are 2 T cell receptor beta chains from one sample sequenced in a study of blood T cell repertoires in COVID-19. Sequencing was performed with immunoSEQ multiplex PCR; in TCRdb, only in-frame clones are kept and a portion is missing. This sample has 320,000 or so clones, with more than 85% found just once. What was sequenced was PBMCs or T cells enriched from blood (not recorded which). The receptor source for this set is a woman in her twenties or thirties who had recovered from COVID-19.

This chain joins TRBV18 and TRBJ1-2; D possibly corresponds to TRBD1 (6 bases). The CDR3 is made up of 21 amino acids. V gave up 1 base and J gave up 0 bases, with 27 bases separating them. Germline CDR1 is KGHSH and CDR2 is LQKENI. CDR3 nucleotides: TGTGCCAGCTCACCACTTATGGGGCTCGGCAGGGGCCGCCCCGCTAACTATGGCTACACCTTC. It specifies CASSPLMGLGRGRPANYGYTF.

The chain is built from TRBV19 and TRBJ1-6; D gene ambiguous. The CDR3 covers 15 residues. The germline V gene has CDR1 LNHDA and CDR2 SQIVND (reference sequence). Between the trimmed V and J ends, which lost 4 bases and 6 bases, there was a span of 13 bases. CDR3 nucleotides: TGTGCCAGTAGTAGTCGGGGTGGGAGTAATTCACCCCTCCACTTT. Amino acid sequence: CASSSRGGSNSPLHF.